This TCR beta chain came from a study of T cells after yellow fever vaccination (dated by TCRdb to about 2019). Some background on the complete study: The SMART-Seq v4 Ultra Low Input RNA kit was used to prepare libraries from fractions with low cell numbers. To follow T-cell clones before and after both primary and booster YFV17D yellow fever vaccination, bulk TCR alpha and beta repertoires underwent longitudinal sequencing. Blood samples were taken at several timepoints before and after primary and secondary immunization, and bulk PBMC replicates and cell subsets were isolated. Two healthy male donors made up the cohort, one aged 18 to 29 years and the other aged 30 to 40 years. General study outcomes and caveats: The study included only a couple of donors, which limits how far the findings can be generalized. Compared with the primary T-cell response, the secondary T-cell response was faster but weaker, reaching its peak on day 5 rather than on day 15. After the booster, most of the clones that had expanded following primary vaccination were detected again (just under 97% of CD4 and around 90% of CD8), which suggests that memory was broadly maintained. A small fraction of clonotypes appeared in both the CD4 and CD8 compartments, likely as a result of convergent recombination. FACS-sorted repertoires could contain abundant contaminating clonotypes from the bulk population, so computational filtering was required.

TCR cDNA was synthesized by 5'RACE template switching, which introduced a universal primer site and unique molecular identifiers. cDNA synthesis was primed from both the TCR alpha and TCR beta constant segments. Two PCR steps were used to amplify libraries, with sample barcodes and sequencing adapters being added in the second step. Libraries were sequenced on Illumina HiSeq 2500 (2x100 bp) or NovaSeq (2x150 bp). As for the original processing: MIGEC handled demultiplexing of reads and collapsing into UMI consensus sequences, while MiXCR performed V(D)J alignment. Vaccine-responding clonotypes were identified with edgeR using replicate PBMC samples, with FDR below 0.01 and a log2 fold change above 5 up to day 15 being required. Each bulk clonotype received a CD4 or CD8 identity based on whether the sequenced CD4 or CD8 repertoire contained that clonotype at higher abundance. TCRdb handled the public reads itself, with Q25 trimming in fastp and clone calling in MiXCR, and kept productive beta chains. Here each entry gathers all rows of one CDR3 protein and keeps the most common genes and DNA. The V and J calls and clone size are TCRdb's, not the authors'. Across this sample there are approximately 260,000 distinct CDR3 sequences, with 13% seen only once. The ten largest clones capture around 0.55% of the sample.

The sample's treatment or condition label is to be understood as: live attenuated yellow fever vaccine strain. PBMCs were isolated from peripheral blood using a standard Ficoll-Paque protocol. Dynabeads CD4 and CD8 positive selection kits were used to isolate CD4 and CD8 T-cell fractions. TriZol was used to extract RNA from bulk PBMCs, CD4 and CD8 fractions, and dextramer-positive and dextramer-negative fractions. Germline trimming: 4 bases from V, 4 bases from J; junction bases outside gene matches: 11. CDR1 and CDR2 (SGHRS, YFSETQ) derive from the germline V gene. The CDR3 has 15 amino acids, counting the end cysteine and phenylalanine. Of all the DNA, just the CDR3 is kept, 45 bases in frame from base 1. Regarding this clonotype: This clone's antigen is unknown. No base-level quality is on record; no much larger clone is a single base apart.

This clonotype originated in a man under 40 who received the YFV17D yellow fever vaccine. The sample here was CD4+ T cells sorted from PBMCs, taken 45 days after the yellow fever booster vaccination. The chain joins TRBV5-1 to TRBJ2-7, and TRBD1 aligns with 7 junction nucleotides. The base sequence is TGCGCCAGCAGCCGGGGACAGCCTATGCTTTACGAGCAGTACTTC. Translated, this is CASSRGQPMLYEQYF.